This TCR beta chain was recorded in a study of PD-1 blockade in classical Hodgkin lymphoma. Whole-study context: Nivolumab was administered to patients intravenously at 3 mg/kg every 2 weeks. Broader study findings: When nivolumab was started under 1 year after ASCT, patients were excluded.

The method was immunoSEQ multiplex PCR; TCRdb's version includes in-frame clones alone and lacks a portion of them. Among roughly 140,000 clones listed, approximately 80% were seen once. On this clone itself: Its antigen remains unidentified.

The V and J ends lost 0 bases and 5 bases respectively, with 8 bases between them. Germline V lookup: CDR1 ENHRY, CDR2 SYGVKD. This CDR3 region has 14 residues. Exposure to brentuximab vedotin varied, and each patient had relapsed following autologous stem cell transplantation. Here the sequenced sample was peripheral blood mononuclear cells (PBMCs), taken before the second cycle of nivolumab. This chain joins TRBV10-3 and TRBJ2-1; D possibly corresponds to TRBD1 (6 bases). The sequence was collected from a human donor with classical Hodgkin lymphoma. This CDR3 is CAISESDRNNEQFF. In DNA form, the CDR3 reads TGTGCCATCAGTGAGTCGGACAGAAACAATGAGCAGTTCTTC.